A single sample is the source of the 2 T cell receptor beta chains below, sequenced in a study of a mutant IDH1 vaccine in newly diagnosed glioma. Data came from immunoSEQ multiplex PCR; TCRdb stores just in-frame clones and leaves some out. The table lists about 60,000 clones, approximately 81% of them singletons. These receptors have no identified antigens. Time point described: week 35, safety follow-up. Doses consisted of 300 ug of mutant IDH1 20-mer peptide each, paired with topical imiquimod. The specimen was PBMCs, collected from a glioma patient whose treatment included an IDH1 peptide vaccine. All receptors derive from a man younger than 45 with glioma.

In nucleotides, the CDR3 is TGTGCCAGCAGCCCCGCCCAGGGGACGAACACTGAAGCTTTCTTT. This gives the protein CASSPAQGTNTEAFF. The rearrangement links TRBV7-9 to TRBJ1-1, with TRBD1 as a possible D gene (6 bases). V was shortened by 5 bases and J by 1 base, with 14 bases between the two germline ends. Germline-derived CDR1 and CDR2 are SEHNR and FQNEAQ (reference sequence). The CDR3 contains 15 residues.

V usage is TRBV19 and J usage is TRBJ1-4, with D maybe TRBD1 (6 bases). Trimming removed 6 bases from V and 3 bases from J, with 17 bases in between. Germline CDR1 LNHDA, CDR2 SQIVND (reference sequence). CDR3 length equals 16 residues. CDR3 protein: CASSSQGNRPNEKLFF. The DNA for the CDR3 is TGTGCCAGTAGCTCCCAGGGGAACAGGCCTAATGAAAAACTGTTTTTT.